This entry describes one TCR beta chain. The sample holds a few counts of this clonotype. Its cognate antigen has yet to be identified. Base quality data are lacking; no much larger clone is found one base away. The CDR3, cysteine through phenylalanine, is 15 amino acids long. The CDR3 DNA has 45 bases and is translated from base 1. V is trimmed back by 5 bases and J by 6 bases, and the junction contains 9 bases that no gene match accounts for. Via the germline V gene, CDR1 is MNHNS and CDR2 SASEGT. This specimen's treatment or condition label, per the study, means: roughly 10-day PBMC culture with coronavirus spike peptide pools or control peptides (ViraFEST assay). The ViraFEST assay was used in the study, in which antigen-specific T cells were expanded with peptide pools and expanded clonotypes were subsequently identified by TCR sequencing. Positive SARS-CoV-2 PCR tests in the convalescent patients dated from March to December 2020, before Alpha, Beta and Delta variants emerged in the United States. Roughly 2 million PBMCs per well were cultured in IMDM with roughly 5.2% human AB serum and 8 to 10 IU/ml IL-2, plus 10 ug/ml peptide pools. On days 3 and 7, half of the culture medium was replaced with fresh IL-2-containing medium. After around 11 days of culture, CD4+ T cells were isolated by negative selection using the EasySep CD4+ T cell isolation kit. PBMCs were separated from whole blood using Ficoll-Paque Plus gradient centrifugation and then either used fresh or cryopreserved at -140C. Culture conditions were generally each tested in triplicate wells.

Library preparation employed PCR. At the Johns Hopkins FTIC core, DNA from the cultured CD4+ T cells underwent TCR sequencing with the Oncomine TCR Beta short-read assay. The QIAamp micro DNA kit was used to extract genomic DNA from the cultured CD4+ T cells. Oncomine TCR Beta libraries from cultured CD4+ T cells were pooled using unique dual indexes and sequenced on an Illumina iSeq 100. Processing in the source paper ran as follows. Non-productive sequences were filtered out, and CDR3s that did not start with C, did not end with F or W, or were shorter than 7 amino acids were discarded. The MANAFEST web application was used to identify antigen-specific clonotypes by comparing peptide-stimulated wells against reference wells and other culture wells. To be called positive, a clone needed an FDR below 0.05, an odds ratio above 5, and a productive frequency above 0.1% in at least two of three replicate wells. A clonotype counted as cross-reactive if it showed significant expansion both in the SARS-CoV-2 spike wells and in at least one common cold coronavirus spike condition. Levenshtein distances (stringdist) and unrooted phylogenetic trees (ape) in R version 3.6.1 were used to assess CDR3 homology. TCRdb ran its own pipeline on the public reads, namely fastp trimming at Q25 and MiXCR clone calling, and kept in-frame beta chains. CDR3 protein duplicates are merged, each entry listing the most common genes and DNA. The V and J calls shown here were made by TCRdb, not taken from the authors' results. The sample contains some 15,000 distinct CDR3 sequences, 40% to 50% of them found a single time. 15% to 20% of the sample lies in the top ten.

The data originate from a study of vaccination and CD4 T cells after COVID-19 (dated 2022 in TCRdb). Regarding the study in general: Every convalescent patient had a positive nasal swab PCR test for SARS-CoV-2, with mild disease in 8 to 10 patients and severe disease in one. As controls, cultures received a CEFX viral epitope pool (the positive control), an HIV-1 Nef peptide pool (the negative control), or no peptide at all. Post-COVID blood samples were collected from convalescent patients a median of roughly 100 days after diagnosis, with a range of about 30 to 161 days. For stimulating the cultures, overlapping spike peptide pools were used, derived from SARS-CoV-2 as well as from the common cold coronaviruses HCoV-NL63, HCoV-OC43 and HCoV-229E. The convalescent cohort comprised six males and four females, including two Hispanic individuals, seven Caucasians, two Asians and one multiracial person. Post-vaccine blood samples were taken a median of about 77 days after the second vaccine dose, with a range of about 14 to 241 days. The spike-specific CD4+ TCR repertoire was compared before and after mRNA vaccination in 10 COVID-19 convalescent patients and a few infection-naive healthy vaccine recipients. Participants got two doses of the Pfizer-BioNTech BNT162b2 vaccine (n=8) or two doses of the Moderna mRNA-1273 vaccine (n=2). Results and caveats for the whole study, not just this receptor: Nearly all vaccine-specific clones in convalescent patients (304 of 307) were mono-reactive for SARS-CoV-2 spike rather than cross-reactive with common cold coronaviruses. Relatively few convalescent patients were included in the study, and early timepoints after natural infection were not analyzed. Although the median number of SARS-CoV-2-reactive clonotypes went up from 20 to 25 after infection to 35 to 40 after vaccination, the increase was not significant. Among convalescent patients, a median about 86% of the SARS-CoV-2-reactive clones seen after vaccination appeared only after vaccination, which suggests priming specific to the vaccine.

This receptor was identified in a human donor who had recovered from COVID-19. The sequencing here drew on CD4+ T cells from blood, cultured in vitro, taken before SARS-CoV-2 vaccination. The chain is encoded by TRBV6-1 joined to TRBJ1-2, and 10 junctional nucleotides match TRBD1. CDR3 reads: CASSPTGGRFDGYTF. The bases read TGTGCCAGCAGTCCGACAGGGGGCCGCTTTGATGGCTACACCTTC.